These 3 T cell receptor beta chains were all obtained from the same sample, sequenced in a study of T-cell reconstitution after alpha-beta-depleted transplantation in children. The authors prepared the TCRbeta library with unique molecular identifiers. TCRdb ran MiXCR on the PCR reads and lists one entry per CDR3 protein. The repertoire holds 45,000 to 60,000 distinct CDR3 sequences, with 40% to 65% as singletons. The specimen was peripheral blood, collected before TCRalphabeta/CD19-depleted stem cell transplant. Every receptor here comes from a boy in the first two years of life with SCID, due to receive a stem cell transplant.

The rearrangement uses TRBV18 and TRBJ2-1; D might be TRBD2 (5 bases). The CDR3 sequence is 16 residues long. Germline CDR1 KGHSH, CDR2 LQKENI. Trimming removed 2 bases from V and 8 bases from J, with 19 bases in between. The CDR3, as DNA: TGTGCCAGCTCACCAGGGCTCCCCGGAGCGCGGGATGAGCAGTTCTTC. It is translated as CASSPGLPGARDEQFF.

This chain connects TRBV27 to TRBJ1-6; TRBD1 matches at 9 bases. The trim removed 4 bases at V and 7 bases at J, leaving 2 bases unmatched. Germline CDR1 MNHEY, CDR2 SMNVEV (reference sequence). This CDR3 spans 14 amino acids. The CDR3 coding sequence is TGTGCCAGCAGTTCACAGGGGGCGAATTCACCCCTCCACTTT. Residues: CASSSQGANSPLHF.

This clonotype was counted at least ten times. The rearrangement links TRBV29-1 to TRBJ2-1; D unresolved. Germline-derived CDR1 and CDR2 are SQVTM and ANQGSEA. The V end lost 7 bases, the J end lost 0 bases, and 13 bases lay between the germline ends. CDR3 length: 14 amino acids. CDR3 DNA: TGCAGCGCTGCCAGCCTTAGCTCCTACAATGAGCAGTTCTTC. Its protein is CSAASLSSYNEQFF.